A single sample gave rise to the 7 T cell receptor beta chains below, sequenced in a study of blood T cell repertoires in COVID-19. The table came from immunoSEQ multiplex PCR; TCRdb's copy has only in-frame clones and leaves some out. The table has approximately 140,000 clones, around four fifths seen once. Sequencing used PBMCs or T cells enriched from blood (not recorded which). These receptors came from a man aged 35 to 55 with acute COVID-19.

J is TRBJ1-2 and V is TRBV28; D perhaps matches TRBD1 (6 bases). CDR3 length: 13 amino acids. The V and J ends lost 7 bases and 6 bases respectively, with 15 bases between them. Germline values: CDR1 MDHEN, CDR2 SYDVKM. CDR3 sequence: CASTLQGINGYTF. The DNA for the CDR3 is TGTGCCAGCACCCTACAGGGCATCAATGGCTACACCTTC.

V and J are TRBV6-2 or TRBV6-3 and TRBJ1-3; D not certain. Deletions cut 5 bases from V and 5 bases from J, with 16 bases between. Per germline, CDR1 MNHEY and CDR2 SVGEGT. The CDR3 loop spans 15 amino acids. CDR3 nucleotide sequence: TGTGCCAGCAGTGCCCCCGGGAACTTACGAAACACCATATATTTT. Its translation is CASSAPGNLRNTIYF.

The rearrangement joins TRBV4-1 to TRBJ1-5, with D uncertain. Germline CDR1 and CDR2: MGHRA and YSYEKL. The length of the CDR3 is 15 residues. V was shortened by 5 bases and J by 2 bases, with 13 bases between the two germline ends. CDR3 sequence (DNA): TGCGCCAGCAGCAGGGAGGGCTCCGGCAATCAGCCCCAGCATTTT. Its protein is CASSREGSGNQPQHF.

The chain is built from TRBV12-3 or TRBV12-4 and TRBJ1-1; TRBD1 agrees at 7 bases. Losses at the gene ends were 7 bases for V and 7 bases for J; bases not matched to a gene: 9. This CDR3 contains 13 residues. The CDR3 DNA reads TGTGCCAGCATCCCTGGGACAGCCTTTGAAGCTTTCTTT. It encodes CASIPGTAFEAFF.

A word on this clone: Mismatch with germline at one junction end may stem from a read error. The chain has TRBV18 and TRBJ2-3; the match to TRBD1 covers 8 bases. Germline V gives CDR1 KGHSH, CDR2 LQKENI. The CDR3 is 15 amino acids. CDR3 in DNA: TGTGCCAGCTCCCCACTGCAGGGGGCGCAAGATACGCAGTATTTT. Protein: CASSPLQGAQDTQYF.

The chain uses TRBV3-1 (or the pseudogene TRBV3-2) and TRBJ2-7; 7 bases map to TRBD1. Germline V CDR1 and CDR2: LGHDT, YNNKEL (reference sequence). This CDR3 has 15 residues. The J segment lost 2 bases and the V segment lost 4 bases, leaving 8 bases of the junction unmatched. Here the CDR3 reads CASSPDRESTYEQYF. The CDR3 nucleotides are TGTGCCAGCAGCCCCGACAGGGAATCGACCTACGAGCAGTACTTC.

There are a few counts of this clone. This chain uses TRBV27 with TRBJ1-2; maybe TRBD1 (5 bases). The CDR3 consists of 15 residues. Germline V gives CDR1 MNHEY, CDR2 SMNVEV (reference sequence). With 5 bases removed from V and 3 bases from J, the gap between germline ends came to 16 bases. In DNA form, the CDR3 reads TGTGCCAGCAGTCCCATCCATTCGGGGGACTATGGCTACACCTTC. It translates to CASSPIHSGDYGYTF.